The rows below give T cell receptor beta chains drawn from one sample of a study of technical replicates of blood from a handful of donors. Sequencing used immunoSEQ multiplex PCR; TCRdb keeps in-frame clones, though not all of them. The table includes around 100,000 clones, about 96% detected once. Sequencing was performed on T cells isolated from PBMCs. These receptors originate from a human donor in good health. Each CDR3 is given with its conserved first and last residue. A D gene is named only where the DNA matches it firmly. Clone size is given for some rows only: seen once, a few or many times, or a class if the clone is expanded.

size	V	D	J	CDR3	DNA
once	TRBV6-5	-	TRBJ2-7	CASSPGHYEQYF	TGTGCCAGCAGTCCAGGGCACTACGAGCAGTACTTC
-	TRBV11-2	TRBD2	TRBJ2-7	CASSLTPSGRAYEQYF	TGTGCCAGCAGCTTGACCCCTAGCGGGAGGGCCTACGAGCAGTACTTC
-	TRBV28	TRBD1	TRBJ1-2	CASRIRDSYGYTF	TGTGCCAGCAGGATAAGGGACAGCTATGGCTACACCTTC
-	TRBV19	-	TRBJ2-1	CASSIWLENEQFF	TGTGCCAGTAGTATCTGGCTAGAGAATGAGCAGTTCTTC
-	TRBV7-9	-	TRBJ1-1	CASSLTTAEAFF	TGTGCCAGCAGCCTTACAACCGCTGAAGCTTTCTTT
-	TRBV5-1	-	TRBJ2-3	CASSLTSLDTQYF	TGCGCCAGCAGCTTAACTAGCCTGGATACGCAGTATTTT
-	TRBV9	-	TRBJ2-6	CASDNTGSGANVLTF	TGTGCCAGCGACAATACAGGCTCTGGGGCCAACGTCCTGACTTTC
-	TRBV30	-	TRBJ2-5	CAWGQQKTQYF	TGTGCCTGGGGACAGCAAAAGACCCAGTACTTC
-	TRBV7-9	-	TRBJ1-1	CASSLVSGAGTEAFF	TGTGCCAGCAGCTTAGTATCAGGGGCTGGGACTGAAGCTTTCTTT
-	TRBV5-6	TRBD1	TRBJ1-2	CASSLRWRGQGVNYGYTF	TGTGCCAGCAGCTTGAGGTGGCGGGGACAGGGGGTTAACTATGGCTACACCTTC
-	TRBV6-1	-	TRBJ2-7	CASSEAQGGTYEQYF	TGTGCCAGCAGTGAAGCACAGGGAGGGACCTACGAGCAGTACTTC
few	TRBV7-2	-	TRBJ1-1	CASSSAGNTEAFF	TGTGCCAGCAGCTCTGCAGGGAACACTGAAGCTTTCTTT
-	TRBV19	TRBD1	TRBJ2-3	CASSIQGELTSDTQYF	TGTGCCAGTAGTATTCAGGGGGAGCTGACCTCAGATACGCAGTATTTT
-	TRBV5-1	TRBD2	TRBJ2-7	CASSPTGLATYEQYF	TGCGCCAGCAGCCCAACCGGACTAGCAACCTACGAGCAGTACTTC
-	TRBV12-5	TRBD1	TRBJ2-7	CASGLERATGGGEQYF	TGTGCTAGTGGTTTGGAACGAGCGACAGGGGGCGGCGAGCAGTACTTC